This T cell receptor (beta chain) comes out of a study of cytomegalovirus exposure and HLA in healthy donors (TCRdb year 2017). In the study overall: An earlier analysis of approximately 550 of the donors reported approximately 290 Gb of sequence data and approximately 110 million unique TCR beta sequences from 150 million to 200 million T cells. An early release covering 500 to 750 HLA-typed donors comprised about 300 gigabases of sequencing data and approximately 80 million unique TCR sequences. The genetic ancestry cluster associated with self-reported Caucasian donors included about four fifths of the roughly 360 genotyped donors. The aim of the study was to test whether cataloging public T cell receptors could identify signatures of past pathogen exposure. Using immunosequencing, the study profiled T cell repertoires from around 680 subjects and related those repertoires to cytomegalovirus serostatus. Along with the approximately 670-subject first cohort, a separate validation cohort of around 110 different subjects was used. To predict cytomegalovirus infection status, the study combined high-throughput TCR immunosequencing, statistical association of individual TCRs with disease status, and machine learning. In a later analysis, previously published TCR beta repertoires from 600 to 850 donors were re-analyzed and high-resolution HLA genotyping was added so that TCR occurrence patterns could be studied. Rather than using new phenotypic data, the later analysis identified candidate immune exposures from TCR beta sequences and from how often those sequences occurred across donors. In an earlier analysis of 500 to 650 of the donors, high-throughput TCR beta sequencing was used to judge whether each TCR beta V gene segment behaved as functional or pseudogenic. Alongside the repertoire data, information on donor age, sex, ethnicity and CMV serostatus was compiled. Genome-wide SNP genotypes for about 60% of the 666 donors were used in a later genetic analysis, which treated that subset as a discovery cohort. Every repertoire in the discovery cohort had been generated on one and the same sequencing platform. Class I and class II HLA loci were covered by the typing at four-digit resolution. The number of typed donors differed by locus: about 629-630 for A, B, C, DRB1 and DQB1; approximately 530 for DQA1; approximately 600 for DPA1; and around 450 for DPB1. Because of strong linkage in the cohort, roughly five DR-DQ haplotypes were treated as single units for association and clustering. On average, around 200,000 unique TCR beta nucleotide sequences were sequenced per donor among about 400 genotyped donors of the cohort, with 15% to 20% of those sequences being non-productive. The investigation overall reported the following: In a later analysis, 16,951 TCR beta sequences were associated with specific HLA alleles at a false discovery rate of 0.05. In an earlier analysis of a few hundred of the donors, most TCR beta V segments were observed in productive rearrangements about 87% or about 30% of the time, broadly matching IMGT annotations. HLA typing was unavailable for some donors at each locus, so association tests used only the typed subset. This cohort had only TCR beta chains sequenced, and the lack of alpha or paired-chain data limited which features could be detected. The presence/absence analyses assumed that sequencing depth was roughly uniform across donors, and that assumption may not be true. The 87-base-pair reads could not distinguish some IMGT-functional V segments, including TRBV6-2 and TRBV6-3, so those segments were excluded. The authors suggested that the approach could potentially be extended to other disease states and immunological phenotypes. An association between a missense DCLRE1C variant and V-gene and J-gene trimming of TCR beta chains was found in a later genetic analysis and replicated in an independent cohort. In a later analysis, TCR association rates were found to vary across HLA loci, with the most associated TCRs seen for DRB1 alleles and the fewest for HLA-C alleles. In both the original and validation cohorts, the classifier was reported to diagnose cytomegalovirus status with high specificity and sensitivity. The study listed 170 or so TCR beta chains as associated with cytomegalovirus. In a later analysis, most CMV-associated TCR beta chains were found to appear HLA-restricted, with HLA associations seemingly driven largely by CMV exposure. The earlier analysis of around 600 of the donors excluded roughly 17 rarely observed V segments, including chromosome 9 orphons, because counts were too low. Compared with the approximately 720-donor mean, donors in an Asian-associated ancestry cluster had fewer N-insertions in productive TCRs, according to a later genetic analysis. While some public TCRs were present in many individuals, most TCR sequences turned up only very rarely across donors. Assigning TCR associations to individual alleles was difficult when HLA alleles, especially DR and DQ, strongly co-occurred. A later analysis found that HLA-associated TCR beta chains were more clonally expanded and had lower generation probabilities than equally common non-associated chains. In vitro tests confirmed that a few of the cytomegalovirus-associated TCR beta chains recognize cytomegalovirus antigens. In a later analysis, several top co-occurrence clusters were reported to appear linked to parvovirus B19, influenza, CMV and Epstein-Barr virus. The sequencing pipeline was judged likely to have produced a cluster of highly shared sequence variants as a technical artifact. A further reported finding was that TCR beta sequences accurately predicted the HLA-A and HLA-B alleles for most subjects in the first cohort. The only immune exposure information available for the cohort was CMV serostatus. Correlated functional status among segregating V segments might reflect linkage disequilibrium, but an unknown experimental factor could not be ruled out.

The CDR3 starts with the cysteine, ends with the phenylalanine, and has 17 residues. Only the CDR3 DNA stays, 51 bases, in frame from base 1. Relative to germline, V is missing 6 bases and J is missing 3 bases, with 8 bases of the junction outside any gene match. According to the germline V gene, CDR1 reads MDHEN and CDR2 reads SYDVKM. Receptors were amplified or captured by the immunoSEQ multiplex PCR assay. The multiplex PCR relied on a mix of 60 forward primers for TCR Vbeta segments and 13 reverse primers for TCR Jbeta segments. The CDR3 region of rearranged TCR beta genes was amplified from genomic DNA by a multiplex PCR assay. Amplified TCR beta libraries were sequenced as 87-base-pair reads on the Illumina HiSeq System. Under the source paper's analysis protocol: Across the 500 to 700 repertoires, a later analysis counted 80 million or so unique TCR beta chains, roughly 11 million of which were shared by at least two donors. A nearest-neighbor algorithm error-corrected the raw reads and collapsed the reads into unique sequences, merging closely related sequences to remove PCR and sequencing errors. Alignment of CDR3 sequences to IMGT reference sequences was used to assign V, D and J gene segments. For a sequence to be retained, a match of at least six nucleotides to both a V gene segment and a J gene segment was required. A rearrangement was called productive if the CDR3 had no stop codons and remained in frame with V and J, and every other rearrangement was called non-productive. Following IMGT convention, CDR3 was defined as the stretch from the second conserved V-encoded cysteine to the conserved J-encoded phenylalanine. In an earlier analysis of some 550 of the donors, sequences lacking an unambiguous match to a single V gene segment were excluded. An earlier analysis of roughly 590 of the donors called V segments functional above 56.7% productive rearrangements and segregating when the between-donor standard deviation exceeded 5%. A statistical classification framework was built for diagnosing cytomegalovirus status from the catalog of TCR beta chain sequences. A later analysis assigned V and J genes by comparing TCR nucleotide sequences with IMGT/GENE-DB human TR gene sequences. Using the TCRdist pipeline, a later analysis assigned CDR3 sequences along with most-parsimonious VDJ recombination scenarios. In a later analysis, every TCR beta chain was defined by the combination of its CDR3 amino acid sequence and its V-gene family, and reads without a unique V-gene family were dropped. As a way to deal with suspected cross-contamination and a sequencing artifact, a later analysis dropped over 550 nucleotide sequences that were highly shared and had low generation probability. For each public chain, a later analysis derived a clonal expansion index from normalized ranks of inferred template counts within each repertoire. A later analysis computed generation probabilities with a VDJ recombination model fitted to out-of-frame rearrangements, and checked the results against IGoR. In a later analysis, hypergeometric tests were used to score TCR-TCR, TCR-HLA and TCR-CMV co-occurrence, with a repertoire-size bias correction applied to TCR pairs. False discovery rates were estimated in a later analysis by permuting HLA or CMV assignments 20 times. In a later analysis, co-occurring TCRs were grouped with DBSCAN, and TCRdist sequence similarity was added when clustering was performed within HLA-allele-positive subsets. For co-occurrence clustering, repertoires with fewer than 30,000 or more than 120,000 public chains were excluded, along with 5 or 6 repertoires with anomalous nucleotide sharing. TCRdb mirrors the immuneACCESS table, restricted to in-frame sequences. Some clones are absent from its copies; in checked studies, under half trace to an unresolved V gene, and the reason for the others is unknown. That table furnishes V, J and clone size, whereas the DNA furnished D and trimming. The sample profile shows some 270,000 clones; 80% to 95% of them were found once. The ten largest clones take up roughly 1.5% of the sample.

Concerning this clone: What antigen it recognizes has not been identified. Base qualities are not recorded, but no much larger clone differs from it by a single base.

In total, approximately 700 healthy bone marrow donors made up the cohort. At the time of sampling, all cohort members were nominally healthy, though unrecorded immune exposures were likely present. The donor tested CMV seronegative and was one of the 352 seronegative cohort members. A peripheral blood sample was provided by each donor, and peripheral blood mononuclear cells were used for TCR beta sequencing. The Qiagen DNeasy Blood Extraction Kit was used to extract genomic DNA from the blood cell samples. Sequencing used PBMCs. This clonotype originated in a girl aged 2 to 10 in good health and CMV-seronegative. In this chain, TRBV28 is recombined with TRBJ2-2; 12 of the junction bases match TRBD2. The DNA is TGTGCCAGCAGGGAAATACTAGCGGGGGGTTACACCGGGGAGCTGTTTTTT. This yields the protein CASREILAGGYTGELFF.